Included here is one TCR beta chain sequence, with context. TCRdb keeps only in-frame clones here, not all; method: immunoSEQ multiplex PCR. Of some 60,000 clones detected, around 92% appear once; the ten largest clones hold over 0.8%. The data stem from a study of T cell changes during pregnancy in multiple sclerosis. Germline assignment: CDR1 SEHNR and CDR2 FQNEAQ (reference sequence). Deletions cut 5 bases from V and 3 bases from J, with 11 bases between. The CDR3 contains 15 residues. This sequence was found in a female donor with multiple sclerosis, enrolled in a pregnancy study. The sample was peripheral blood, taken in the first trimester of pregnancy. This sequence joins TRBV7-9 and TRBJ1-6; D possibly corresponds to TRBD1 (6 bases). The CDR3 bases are TGTGCCAGCAGCAAGACAGGCCTCTATAATTCACCCCTCCACTTT. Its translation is CASSKTGLYNSPLHF. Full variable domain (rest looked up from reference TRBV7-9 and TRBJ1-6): DTGVSQNPRHKITKRGQNVTFRCDPISEHNRLYWYRQTLGQGPEFLTYFQNEAQLEKSRLLSDRFSAERPKGSFSTLEIQRTEQGDSAMYLCASSKTGLYNSPLHFGNGTRLTVT.